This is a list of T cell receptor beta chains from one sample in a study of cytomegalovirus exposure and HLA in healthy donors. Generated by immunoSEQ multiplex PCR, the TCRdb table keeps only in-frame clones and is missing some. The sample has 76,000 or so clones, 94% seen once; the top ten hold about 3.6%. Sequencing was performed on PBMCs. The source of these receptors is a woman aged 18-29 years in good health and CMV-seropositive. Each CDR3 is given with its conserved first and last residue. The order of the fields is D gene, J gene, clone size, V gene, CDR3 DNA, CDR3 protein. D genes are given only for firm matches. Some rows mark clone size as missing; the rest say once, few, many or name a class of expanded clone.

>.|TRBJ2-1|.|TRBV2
TGTGCCAGCAGTGAAGTCGCGGGGAATGAGCAGTTCTTC
CASSEVAGNEQFF
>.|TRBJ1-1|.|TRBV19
TGTGCCAGTAGGATAGGAGCGAACACTGAAGCTTTCTTT
CASRIGANTEAFF
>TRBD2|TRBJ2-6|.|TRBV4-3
TGCGCCAGCAGCCAAAGCAGCGGGACTGGGGCCAACGTCCTGACTTTC
CASSQSSGTGANVLTF
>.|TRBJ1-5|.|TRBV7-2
TGTGCCAGCAGCTCGAGGGTTAGCAATCAGCCCCAGCATTTT
CASSSRVSNQPQHF
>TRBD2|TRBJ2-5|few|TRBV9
TGTGCCAGCAGCCGTGATACTAGCGGACAAGAGACCCAGTACTTC
CASSRDTSGQETQYF
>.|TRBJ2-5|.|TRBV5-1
TGCGCCAGCAGCTTGTCTAGCCTGTCGCGTGGCCAAGAGACCCAGTACTTC
CASSLSSLSRGQETQYF
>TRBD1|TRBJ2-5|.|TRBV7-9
TGTGCCAGCAGCTTTTGGACAGGGGGCGAAGAGACCCAGTACTTC
CASSFWTGGEETQYF
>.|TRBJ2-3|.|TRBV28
TGTGCCAGCACCGAAATCTCGGGGATAGATACGCAGTATTTT
CASTEISGIDTQYF
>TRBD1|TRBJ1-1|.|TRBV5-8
TGTGCCAGCAGTTCCGGGACAGGGGAAGGGGCTTTCTTT
CASSSGTGEGAFF
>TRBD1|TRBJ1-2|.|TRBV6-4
TGTGCCAGCAGTGGCGATGGACAGGGAACAGGAGGCTACACCTTC
CASSGDGQGTGGYTF
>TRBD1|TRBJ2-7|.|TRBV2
TGTGCCACCGACGGAGCGGGACAGGGCCTTTACGAGCAGTACTTC
CATDGAGQGLYEQYF
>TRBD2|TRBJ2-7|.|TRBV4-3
TGCGCCAGCAGCCAAGATTTCCTAGCGGGAGCCGACGAGCAGTACTTC
CASSQDFLAGADEQYF
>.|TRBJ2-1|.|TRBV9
TGTGCCAGCAGCGTATGGACTCCTAGCTCCTACAATGAGCAGTTCTTC
CASSVWTPSSYNEQFF
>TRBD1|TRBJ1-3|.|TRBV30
TGTGCCTGGCGGACAGGGAGCTCTGGAAACACCATATATTTT
CAWRTGSSGNTIYF
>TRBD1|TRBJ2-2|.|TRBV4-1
TGCGCCAGCAGCCTCCGGGACAGGGGAGGTTGGAACACCGGGGAGCTGTTTTTT
CASSLRDRGGWNTGELFF
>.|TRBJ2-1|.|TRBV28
TGTGCCAGCCACTCCGTAAGCGGGCCCCCTAACTACCAGCAGTTCTTC
CASHSVSGPPNYQQFF
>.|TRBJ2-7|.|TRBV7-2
TGTGCCAGCAGCTTTAGTCAGGGAAGCTACGAGCAGTACTTC
CASSFSQGSYEQYF
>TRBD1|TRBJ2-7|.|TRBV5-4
TGTGCCAGCAGCTTCCGTGACAGGGATATCTACGAGCAGTACTTC
CASSFRDRDIYEQYF
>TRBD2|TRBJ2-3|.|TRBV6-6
TGTGCCAGCAGTTTGGGACTAGAACTAGATACGCAGTATTTT
CASSLGLELDTQYF
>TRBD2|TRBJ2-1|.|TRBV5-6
TGTGCCAGCAGCAGGGGACTAGCGGGAGTCTCGACCAACAATGAGCAGTTCTTC
CASSRGLAGVSTNNEQFF
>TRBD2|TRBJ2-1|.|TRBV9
TGTGCCAGCAGCAGCGGGAGGGCCAGCTACAATGAGCAGTTCTTC
CASSSGRASYNEQFF
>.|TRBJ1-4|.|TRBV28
TGTGCCAGCAGTTCGAGGATGCAGGGACTGTTTTTT
CASSSRMQGLFF
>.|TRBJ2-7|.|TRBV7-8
TGTGCCAGCAGCCGAAACCCCGCTCGTAGATACGAGCAGTACTTC
CASSRNPARRYEQYF
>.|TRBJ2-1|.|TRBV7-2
TGTGCCAGCAGCCCGCCGCCTAGCCGGCCCTACAATGAGCAGTTCTTC
CASSPPPSRPYNEQFF
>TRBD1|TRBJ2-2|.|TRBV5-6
TGTGCCAGCAGCCCCATGGGGACAGGGGACACCGGGGAGCTGTTTTTT
CASSPMGTGDTGELFF
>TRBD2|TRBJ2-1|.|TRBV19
TGTGCCAGTAGTCTCTTGGCCGGGAGGCTAGATGAGCAGTTCTTC
CASSLLAGRLDEQFF
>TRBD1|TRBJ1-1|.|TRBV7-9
TGTGCCAGCAGACGGGACAGGGGGCCCCCCACTGAAGCTTTCTTT
CASRRDRGPPTEAFF
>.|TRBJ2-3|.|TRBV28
TGTGCCAGCAGTTTTTCGGGGAATGAGGCAGATACGCAGTATTTT
CASSFSGNEADTQYF
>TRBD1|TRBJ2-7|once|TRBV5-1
TGCGCCAGCAGCATACGACAGGGGGCGCGTGGCGAGCAGTACTTC
CASSIRQGARGEQYF
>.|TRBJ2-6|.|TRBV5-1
TGCGCCAGCAGCTTTGAACCAGGGCGATTCCTTAGTTTTCCTGGGGCCAACGTCCTGACTTTC
CASSFEPGRFLSFPGANVLTF